Included here is one T cell receptor beta chain sequence, with context. It lacks a known antigen. No clone much larger than this one lies a single base away; base qualities are absent. This sample is part of a study of cytomegalovirus exposure and HLA in healthy donors (dated by TCRdb to the late 2010s). About the full investigation: In an earlier analysis of 587 of the donors, 276 Gb of sequence data and some 120 million unique TCR beta sequences from roughly 200 million T cells were reported. To predict cytomegalovirus infection status, the study brought together high-throughput TCR immunosequencing, statistical association of individual TCRs with disease status, and machine learning. Of the roughly 390 genotyped donors, 81% fell in the genetic ancestry cluster associated with self-reported Caucasian donors. Besides the first cohort of more than 650 subjects, a separate validation cohort made up of over a hundred different subjects was used. To study patterns of TCR occurrence, a later analysis re-analyzed previously published TCR beta repertoires from hundreds of donors and added high-resolution HLA genotyping. An early release that covered roughly 600 HLA-typed donors contained around 300 gigabases of sequencing data and 65 million to 100 million unique TCR sequences. A later genetic analysis took genome-wide SNP genotypes for 398 of the 666 donors and used that subset as a discovery cohort. Class I and class II HLA loci were covered by the typing at four-digit resolution. Typing coverage differed by locus: A, B, C, DRB1 and DQB1 were typed in roughly 620-630 donors, DQA1 in 500 to 550, DPA1 in around 600, and DPB1 in roughly 450. A handful of DR-DQ haplotypes were handled as single units for association and clustering because linkage in the cohort was strong. Across some 400 genotyped donors of the cohort, an average of approximately 240,000 unique TCR beta nucleotide sequences per donor were sequenced, and roughly 20% of those sequences were non-productive. Every discovery cohort repertoire had been produced on one sequencing platform. The aim of the study was to test whether cataloging public T cell receptors could identify signatures of past pathogen exposure. Alongside the repertoire data, information on donor age, sex, ethnicity and CMV serostatus was compiled. Rather than using new phenotypic data, the later analysis identified candidate immune exposures from TCR beta sequences and from how often those sequences occurred across donors. The study profiled the T cell repertoires of about 640 subjects by immunosequencing and related them to cytomegalovirus serostatus. An earlier analysis of 450 to 750 of the donors used high-throughput TCR beta sequencing to judge whether each TCR beta V gene segment behaved as functional or pseudogenic. The study at large found these results: Because counts were too low, seventeen rarely observed V segments, including chromosome 9 orphons, were excluded from the earlier analysis of several hundred of the donors. In a later analysis, HLA-associated TCR beta chains showed more clonal expansion and lower generation probabilities than non-associated chains that were equally common. Compared with the roughly 670-donor mean, donors in an Asian-associated ancestry cluster had fewer N-insertions in productive TCRs, according to a later genetic analysis. In a later analysis, most CMV-associated TCR beta chains were found to appear HLA-restricted, with HLA associations seemingly driven largely by CMV exposure. In a later analysis, 15,000 to 20,000 TCR beta sequences were associated with specific HLA alleles at a false discovery rate of 0.05. Because some donors lacked HLA typing at each locus, the association tests relied only on the typed subset. In a later analysis, the rate of TCR association differed among HLA loci, with DRB1 alleles having the most associated TCRs and HLA-C alleles having the fewest. A group of highly shared sequence variants was considered likely to be a technical artifact of the sequencing pipeline. For the cohort, immune exposure information was limited to CMV serostatus. A further reported finding was that TCR beta sequences accurately predicted the HLA-A and HLA-B alleles for most subjects in the first cohort. Sequencing depth was assumed to be roughly uniform across donors in the presence/absence analyses, though that assumption may not hold. In an earlier analysis of about 600 of the donors, most TCR beta V segments appeared in productive rearrangements about 87% or about 30% of the time, broadly matching IMGT annotations. It was suggested by the authors that the approach could potentially be generalized to other disease states and immunological phenotypes. In this cohort, only TCR beta chains were sequenced, and detectable features were limited by the absence of alpha or paired-chain data. Across donors, most TCR sequences were observed very rarely, whereas some public TCRs were present in many individuals. In a later genetic analysis, a missense DCLRE1C variant was associated with V-gene and J-gene trimming of TCR beta chains, and the association was replicated in an independent cohort. In vitro tests confirmed that a few of the cytomegalovirus-associated TCR beta chains recognize cytomegalovirus antigens. In the study, about 150 TCR beta chains were listed as associated with cytomegalovirus. Some IMGT-functional V segments, including TRBV6-2 and TRBV6-3, could not be distinguished by the 87-base-pair reads and were therefore excluded. In both the original and validation cohorts, the classifier was reported to diagnose cytomegalovirus status with high specificity and sensitivity. Correlated functional status among segregating V segments might be attributable to linkage disequilibrium, but an unknown experimental factor could not be ruled out. When HLA alleles, especially DR and DQ, strongly co-occurred, attributing TCR associations to individual alleles was difficult. Several of the top co-occurrence clusters appeared to be linked to parvovirus B19, influenza, CMV and Epstein-Barr virus, according to a later analysis.

Library method: the immunoSEQ multiplex PCR assay. A mixture of 60 forward primers for TCR Vbeta segments and 13 reverse primers for TCR Jbeta segments was used in the multiplex PCR. The CDR3 region of rearranged TCR beta genes was amplified from genomic DNA with a multiplex PCR assay. The Illumina HiSeq System was used to sequence the amplified TCR beta libraries as 87-base-pair reads. The paper's processing steps were these. Across the 666 repertoires, a later analysis counted tens of millions of unique TCR beta chains, around 10 million of which were shared by at least two donors. Raw reads were error-corrected and collapsed into unique sequences with a nearest-neighbor algorithm that merged closely related sequences to remove PCR and sequencing errors. CDR3 sequences were aligned to IMGT reference sequences to assign V, D and J gene segments. For a sequence to be retained, at least a six-nucleotide match to both a V gene segment and a J gene segment was required. A rearrangement counted as productive if the CDR3 had no stop codons and remained in frame with V and J, and every other rearrangement counted as non-productive. CDR3 was defined by IMGT convention, running from the second conserved V-encoded cysteine to the conserved J-encoded phenylalanine. The earlier analysis of roughly 590 of the donors excluded any sequence lacking an unambiguous match to a single V gene segment. An earlier analysis of a few hundred of the donors classified V segments as functional when productive rearrangements were above 56.7% and as segregating when the standard deviation between donors was above 5%. To diagnose cytomegalovirus status from the catalog of TCR beta chain sequences, a statistical classification framework was built. In a later analysis, V and J genes were assigned by comparing TCR nucleotide sequences against IMGT/GENE-DB human TR gene sequences. A later analysis assigned CDR3 sequences and most-parsimonious VDJ recombination scenarios with the TCRdist pipeline. In a later analysis, each TCR beta chain was defined by its CDR3 amino acid sequence together with its V-gene family, and reads without a unique V-gene family were excluded. As a way to deal with suspected cross-contamination and a sequencing artifact, a later analysis dropped roughly 600 nucleotide sequences that were highly shared and had low generation probability. In a later analysis, a clonal expansion index was calculated for each public chain from normalized within-repertoire ranks of inferred template counts. In a later analysis, generation probabilities were computed with a VDJ recombination model fitted to out-of-frame rearrangements, and the resulting probabilities were checked against IGoR. Hypergeometric tests were used in a later analysis to score TCR-TCR, TCR-HLA and TCR-CMV co-occurrence, with a repertoire-size bias correction applied to the TCR pairs. False discovery rates were estimated in a later analysis by permuting HLA or CMV assignments 20 times. A later analysis grouped co-occurring TCRs with DBSCAN, adding TCRdist sequence similarity when clustering within HLA-allele-positive subsets. Repertoires with fewer than 30,000 or more than 120,000 public chains, plus five repertoires with anomalous nucleotide sharing, were excluded from co-occurrence clustering. Not all clones reach the TCRdb copy of this immuneACCESS table, which keeps in-frame sequences only. Checked studies attribute under half of the gap to unresolved V genes and leave the rest unexplained. V, J and clone size reflect that table, while D and trimming were determined from the DNA. Here the sample has about 150,000 clones; over 60% occur a single time. Less than 2% of the sample is taken by the ten largest.

The cohort consisted of approximately 670 healthy bone marrow donors. All cohort members were sampled while nominally healthy, although unrecorded immune exposures were likely present. The donor was CMV seronegative and was included in the group of 352 seronegative cohort members. A peripheral blood sample was collected from each donor, and TCR beta sequencing was performed on peripheral blood mononuclear cells. Genomic DNA extraction from the blood cell samples was performed with the Qiagen DNeasy Blood Extraction Kit. The junction shows trimming of 3 bases on V and 5 bases on J, and the gene matches do not reach 13 bases of it. From a lookup of the germline V gene, CDR1 and CDR2 are SGHRS and YFSETQ. The CDR3 runs 16 amino acids, cysteine and phenylalanine included. Just CDR3 DNA is preserved here, 48 bases in frame from base 1.

The TCR comes from a woman aged 30 to 39 in good health and CMV-seronegative. The chain employs TRBV5-1 and TRBJ2-5; TRBD1 aligns with 7 central bases. Material: PBMCs. The CDR3 protein is CASSSLPGQRGETQYF. The DNA is as follows: TGCGCCAGCAGCTCACTACCGGGACAGAGAGGGGAGACCCAGTACTTC.